The 16 T cell receptor beta chains below were found in one sample sequenced in a study of OX40 agonist ivuxolimab in advanced cancers. Some clones are missing from TCRdb's copy, which holds only in-frame ones; the method was immunoSEQ multiplex PCR. The sample holds tens of thousands of clones, around 80% seen once. Source: CD4+ or CD8+ T cells sorted from blood, taken in a trial of the OX40 agonist ivuxolimab. The receptors come from an adult with an advanced solid tumor such as melanoma, head and neck, liver or kidney cancer.

Points on this clone: The sample carries other DNA sequences with the same CDR3. CDR3 DNA sequence: TGTGCCAGCAGCTTTAATTACGAGCAGTACTTC. Translating gives CASSFNYEQYF. V usage is TRBV11-2 and J usage is TRBJ2-7; the D is unclear. Germline V CDR1 and CDR2: SGHAT, FQNNGV. V was clipped by 3 bases and J by 4 bases, with 4 bases between them. This CDR3 comprises 11 residues.

The rearrangement uses TRBV7-7 and TRBJ2-5; D ambiguous. The tail of the sequence fits TRBJ2-7 better, so the J call may be wrong. Germline CDR1 and CDR2: SSHAT and FNYEAQ (reference sequence). CDR3 length: 12 amino acids. The CDR3 DNA reads TGTGCCAGCAGCATGGACGGGTACGAGCAGTACTTC. Its protein is CASSMDGYEQYF.

CDR3 amino acids: CASTLSGASTDTQYF. DNA of the CDR3: TGTGCCAGCACATTAAGCGGTGCTAGCACAGATACGCAGTATTTT. The chain links TRBV6-6 to TRBJ2-3, with TRBD2 as a possible D gene (5 bases). This CDR3 has 15 amino acids. V lost 7 bases and J lost 0, with 14 bases in between. Germline V gives CDR1 MNHNY, CDR2 SVGAGI (reference sequence).

This clone is judged medium-sized (0.01 to 0.1%). J is TRBJ2-7 and V is TRBV10-3; 9 bases line up with TRBD1. Germline loops: CDR1 ENHRY, CDR2 SYGVKD. The CDR3 loop spans 14 amino acids. After removal of 4 bases from V and 5 bases from J, the junction contained 6 bases not matched to a gene. The DNA for the CDR3 is TGTGCCATCAGTGGCGGGACAGGGCTGCACGAGCAGTACTTC. It codes for CAISGGTGLHEQYF.

V usage is TRBV15 and J usage is TRBJ1-2, with a weak D call TRBD1 (5 bases). In germline, CDR1 is LNHNV, CDR2 YYDKDF (reference sequence). With 5 bases removed from V and 1 base from J, the gap between germline ends came to 14 bases. The CDR3 has 15 amino acids. The CDR3 DNA sequence: TGTGCCACCAGCGGCACAGGTTCCCTTAACTATGGCTACACCTTC. The encoded protein is CATSGTGSLNYGYTF.

The chain carries TRBV6-5 and TRBJ2-7; D gene unclear. Germline assignment: CDR1 MNHEY and CDR2 SVGAGI. Deletions cut 5 bases from V and 3 bases from J, with 5 bases between. The CDR3 is 11 amino acids. The CDR3 nucleotides are TGTGCCAGCAGTGTTGGCTACGAGCAGTACTTC. This codes for CASSVGYEQYF.

Remarks on this clone: The sample carries other DNA sequences with the same CDR3. V gene TRBV5-1 combines with J gene TRBJ2-1; no definite D call. V was trimmed by 0 bases and J by 10 bases, leaving 5 bases between them. Germline V lookup: CDR1 SGHRS, CDR2 YFSETQ. The CDR3 is made up of 11 amino acids. This CDR3 reads CASSLASEQFF. The DNA of the CDR3 is TGCGCCAGCAGCTTGGCCAGCGAGCAGTTCTTC. Filled out from reference TRBV5-1 and TRBJ2-1, the complete variable domain reads KAGVTQTPRYLIKTRGQQVTLSCSPISGHRSVSWYQQTPGQGLQFLFEYFSETQRNKGNFPGRFSGRQFSNSRSEMNVSTLELGDSALYLCASSLASEQFFGPGTRLTVL.

The chain uses TRBV2 and TRBJ1-5; D is unresolved. The CDR3 is 14 amino acids. V was pared by 3 bases and J by 7 bases, with 13 bases between. Germline CDR1 SNHLY, CDR2 FYNNEI. CDR3 sequence reads: CASSDIASGQPQHF. CDR3 in DNA: TGTGCCAGCAGTGATATAGCCTCGGGGCAGCCCCAGCATTTT. The whole variable domain, remainder taken from reference TRBV2 and TRBJ1-5, is EPEVTQTPSHQVTQMGQEVILRCVPISNHLYFYWYRQILGQKVEFLVSFYNNEISEKSEIFDDQFSVERPDGSNFTLKIRSTKLEDSAMYFCASSDIASGQPQHFGDGTRLSIL.

This clone is classed as medium-sized (0.01 to 0.1%). The rearrangement uses TRBV13 and TRBJ2-7, with D perhaps assigned TRBD1 or TRBD2 (5 bases each). The CDR3 sequence is 15 residues long. Germline lookup yields CDR1 PRHDT and CDR2 FYEKMQ (reference sequence). Trimming shortened V by 4 bases and J by 2 bases, and 15 bases separated the two germline ends. DNA of the CDR3: TGTGCCAGCAGCTCGGGGACGGATGTCACCTACGAGCAGTACTTC. It translates to CASSSGTDVTYEQYF.

This chain uses TRBV28 with TRBJ2-3; D gene ambiguous. The length of the CDR3 is 15 residues. With 4 bases removed from V and 0 bases from J, the gap between germline ends came to 11 bases. Germline V gene sequence: CDR1 MDHEN, CDR2 SYDVKM. The CDR3 sequence: CASSSVDRSTDTQYF. CDR3 nucleotide sequence: TGTGCCAGCAGTTCCGTAGACCGAAGCACAGATACGCAGTATTTT.

The gene calls are TRBV19 and TRBJ2-5, with a tentative D call TRBD2 (5 bases). Germline CDR1 reads LNHDA; CDR2 reads SQIVND (reference sequence). V lost 3 bases and J 6 bases, leaving 17 bases between the germline ends. This CDR3 comprises 15 residues. The CDR3 DNA reads as TGTGCCAGTAGTATTGAAAGCGGAGAAGGGAAGACCCAGTACTTC. Its translation is CASSIESGEGKTQYF.

The chain uses TRBV7-8 and TRBJ2-1; D could derive from TRBD1 or TRBD2 (6 bases each). Trimming removed 8 bases at V and 0 bases at J, with 14 bases between. This CDR3 region has 15 residues. Germline CDR1 reads SGHVS; CDR2 reads FQNEAQ. Here the CDR3 reads CASLPGGASYNEQFF. In DNA form, the CDR3 reads TGTGCCAGCCTACCCGGGGGCGCCTCCTACAATGAGCAGTTCTTC.

The V call is TRBV5-1, the J call TRBJ2-7, with 9 positions matching TRBD2. Trimming removed 6 bases from V and 2 bases from J; junction bases left unmatched: 12. Germline CDR1 reads SGHRS; CDR2 reads YFSETQ. This CDR3 is 16 amino acids long. The CDR3 bases are TGCGCCAGCACCGAGCGGGGGGCAGTCGCCACCTACGAGCAGTACTTC. Its protein is CASTERGAVATYEQYF.

This clone was seen once. The CDR3 reads CASSDGVRGYEKLFF. CDR3 bases: TGCGCCAGCAGTGATGGGGTCAGGGGCTATGAAAAACTGTTTTTT. The gene calls are TRBV10-2 and TRBJ1-4; D possibly corresponds to TRBD1 (6 bases). With 3 bases removed from V and 6 bases from J, the gap between germline ends came to 14 bases. The CDR3 consists of 15 residues. CDR1 WSHSY and CDR2 SAAADI come from the germline V gene.

The chain recombines TRBV6-1 with TRBJ2-7; TRBD2 is a possible D gene (5 bases). Germline V lookup: CDR1 MNHNS, CDR2 SASEGT. Trimming pared 4 bases from V and 12 bases from J, leaving 16 bases between. CDR3 length: 12 amino acids. In nucleotides, the CDR3 is TGTGCCAGCAGTGGAGGAGCCACTAGGATGTACTTC. Amino acid sequence: CASSGGATRMYF.

V usage is TRBV5-6 and J usage is TRBJ1-2; 7 bases are a match to TRBD1. The CDR3 has 13 residues. Germline CDR1 SGHDT, CDR2 YYEEEE. V shed 5 bases and J 4 bases; nucleotides not matched to a gene: 5. CDR3 nucleotides: TGTGCCAGCAGGGGACAGTCACCCTATGGCTACACCTTC. It encodes CASRGQSPYGYTF.